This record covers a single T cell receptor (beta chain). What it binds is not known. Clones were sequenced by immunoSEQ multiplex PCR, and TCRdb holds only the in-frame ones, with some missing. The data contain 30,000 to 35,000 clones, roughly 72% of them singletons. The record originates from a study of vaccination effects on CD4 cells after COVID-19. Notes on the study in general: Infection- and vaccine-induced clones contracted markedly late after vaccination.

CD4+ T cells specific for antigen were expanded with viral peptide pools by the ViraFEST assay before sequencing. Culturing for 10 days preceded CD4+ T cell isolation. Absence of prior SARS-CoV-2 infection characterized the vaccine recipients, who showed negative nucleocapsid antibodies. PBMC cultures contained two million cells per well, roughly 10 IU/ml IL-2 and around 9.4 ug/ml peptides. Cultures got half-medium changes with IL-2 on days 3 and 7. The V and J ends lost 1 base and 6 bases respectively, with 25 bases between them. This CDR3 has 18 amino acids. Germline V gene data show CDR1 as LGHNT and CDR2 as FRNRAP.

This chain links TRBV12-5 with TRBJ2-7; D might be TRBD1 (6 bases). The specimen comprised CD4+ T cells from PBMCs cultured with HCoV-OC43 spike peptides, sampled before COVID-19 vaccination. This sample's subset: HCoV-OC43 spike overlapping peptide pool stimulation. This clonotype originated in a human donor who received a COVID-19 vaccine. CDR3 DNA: TGTGCTAGTGGTTTGGGGCTGAGGGCGGCCCCAGGGGCGGGCGAGCAGTACTTC. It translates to CASGLGLRAAPGAGEQYF.